One and the same sample provided the 26 T cell receptor beta chains below, sequenced in a study of neoadjuvant anti-PD-1 for oral cavity cancer. Profiled with immunoSEQ multiplex PCR; TCRdb holds only in-frame clones, not every one. The repertoire has some 14,000 clones, approximately 70% of them found once; the top ten carry about 3%. Noted time point: after neoadjuvant nivolumab, at surgical resection. The sequencing here drew on PBMCs, taken after nivolumab (anti-PD-1) treatment. The receptors stem from a person aged 40-85 years with oral cavity squamous cell carcinoma.

This clone was seen a few times. CDR3 in DNA: TGTGCCAGCAGTGAAGCGCCTGGACGAGGGAACACCATATATTTT. This encodes CASSEAPGRGNTIYF. The chain has TRBV6-1 and TRBJ1-3; no definite D call. In germline, CDR1 is MNHNS, CDR2 SASEGT. There are 15 residues in the CDR3. V was cut by 0 bases and J by 7 bases, with 13 bases left in between.

A few counts support this clone. The chain is built from TRBV19 and TRBJ2-2, with D maybe TRBD2 (5 bases). Trimming left V 5 bases short and J 8 bases short, with 12 bases between. Germline loops: CDR1 LNHDA, CDR2 SQIVND (reference sequence). The length of the CDR3 is 13 residues. CDR3 amino acids: CASSDWTGGELFF. In nucleotides, the CDR3 is TGTGCCAGTAGTGACTGGACTGGTGGGGAGCTGTTTTTT.

V gene TRBV5-4 combines with J gene TRBJ2-3; 13 positions match TRBD2. The CDR3 spans 16 residues. Germline V lookup: CDR1 SGHNT, CDR2 YYREEE (reference sequence). V gave up 4 bases and J gave up 2 bases; unmatched junction bases: 4. CDR3 protein: CASSQGLAGITDTQYF. DNA of the CDR3: TGTGCCAGCAGCCAGGGACTAGCGGGGATCACAGATACGCAGTATTTT.

This chain links TRBV9 with TRBJ2-3, with D perhaps matching TRBD2 (6 bases). The CDR3 length is 14 residues. Trimming took off 5 bases at V and 0 bases at J, with 10 bases between the two ends. Germline V gene data show CDR1 as SGDLS and CDR2 as YYNGEE. CDR3 coding DNA: TGTGCCAGCAGTCCCAGCGGGAGCACAGATACGCAGTATTTT. As protein: CASSPSGSTDTQYF.

This clone was seen once. The V gene is TRBV20-1, the J gene TRBJ2-1, with D hard to call. CDR3 length: 11 residues. V was clipped by 7 bases and J by 9 bases, with 13 bases between them. Germline V gene lookup returns CDR1 DFQATT and CDR2 SNEGSKA (reference sequence). CDR3 in DNA: TGCAGTGTAGTAAGGGCGGCTGAGCAGTTCTTC. As protein: CSVVRAAEQFF.

The chain carries TRBV7-2 and TRBJ2-1, with TRBD1 identical over 8 bases. Per the germline V gene, CDR1 is SGHTA and CDR2 is FQGNSA. This CDR3 spans 17 amino acids. Trimming at V came to 4 bases and at J to 5 bases, leaving 13 bases not matched to a gene. CDR3 residues: CASSSILTGASNNEQFF. DNA for the CDR3: TGTGCCAGCAGCTCCATCTTGACAGGGGCCAGCAACAATGAGCAGTTCTTC.

This clone was detected only a few times. The rearrangement links TRBV10-1 to TRBJ1-1, with D uncertain. The germline V and J ends were trimmed by 3 bases and 3 bases, with 8 bases remaining between them. The CDR3 is made up of 13 amino acids. Germline V CDR1 and CDR2: WNHNN, SYGVQD (reference sequence). The chain's CDR3 is CASSDGSDTEAFF. CDR3 in DNA: TGCGCCAGCAGTGACGGGTCGGACACTGAAGCTTTCTTT.

The gene calls are TRBV7-9 and TRBJ1-2; 7 positions agree with TRBD1. Losses at the gene ends were 3 bases for V and 4 bases for J; bases not matched to a gene: 8. The CDR3 consists of 15 residues. Germline V gives CDR1 SEHNR, CDR2 FQNEAQ (reference sequence). The CDR3 loop reads CASSLQGGDLYGYTF. Here the CDR3 DNA reads TGTGCCAGCAGCTTGCAAGGGGGCGATCTCTATGGCTACACCTTC.

This sequence joins TRBV28 and TRBJ1-5; D is unresolved. From germline, CDR1 is MDHEN and CDR2 SYDVKM. V was clipped by 3 bases and J by 4 bases, with 4 bases between them. The CDR3 extends over 12 amino acids. The CDR3, as DNA: TGTGCCAGCAGTTTGATAAATCAGCCCCAGCATTTT. Its protein is CASSLINQPQHF.

The CDR3 DNA reads as TGTGCCAGCAGCACTAGCGGGATAACCTACAATGAGCAGTTCTTC. Translation gives CASSTSGITYNEQFF. The J gene is TRBJ2-1, the V gene TRBV7-3, with 10 bases fitting TRBD2. The ends lost 5 bases at V and 2 bases at J; junction bases unmatched: 3. The germline V gene has CDR1 SGHTA and CDR2 FQGTGA. CDR3 size: 15 residues.

This clone came up a few times. V usage is TRBV5-1 and J usage is TRBJ1-1; tentative D call: TRBD1 (6 bases). This CDR3 comprises 14 residues. V shed 3 bases and J shed 5 bases, with 14 bases lying between them. Germline CDR1 SGHRS, CDR2 YFSETQ. The CDR3 coding sequence is TGCGCCAGCAGCTCCCCTCCAGGGGAGACTGAAGCTTTCTTT. Its protein product is CASSSPPGETEAFF.

V usage is TRBV27 and J usage is TRBJ2-1; weak D call: TRBD2 (5 bases). The CDR3 is made up of 15 amino acids. Per germline, CDR1 MNHEY and CDR2 SMNVEV (reference sequence). Trimming took 6 bases from V and 4 from J, leaving 16 bases between them. The CDR3 sequence: CASSPDAGTYNEQFF. The CDR3 DNA follows: TGTGCCAGCAGCCCCGACGCGGGCACTTACAATGAGCAGTTCTTC.

This sequence joins TRBV11-2 and TRBJ2-3; 12 bases align to TRBD2. Germline lookup yields CDR1 SGHAT and CDR2 FQNNGV. This CDR3 has 18 amino acids. Losses at the gene ends were 3 bases for V and 3 bases for J; bases not matched to a gene: 10. CDR3 sequence: CASSFLMTGTSGTDTQYF. CDR3 coding DNA: TGTGCCAGCAGCTTTCTAATGACCGGGACTAGCGGGACAGATACGCAGTATTTT.

This clone has only one observation. The chain has TRBV4-1 and TRBJ2-3; D may be TRBD2 (6 bases). The germline gives CDR1 MGHRA, CDR2 YSYEKL. V gave up 1 base and J gave up 2 bases, with 16 bases separating them. CDR3 size: 17 residues. The CDR3 region is CASSQAQGGINTDTQYF. CDR3 nucleotide sequence: TGCGCCAGCAGCCAAGCTCAGGGCGGGATCAACACAGATACGCAGTATTTT.

The V and J genes are TRBV2 and TRBJ1-1; perhaps TRBD1 as D (6 bases). Trimming pared 6 bases from V and 8 bases from J, leaving 22 bases between. This CDR3 spans 15 amino acids. CDR1 and CDR2 from the germline V gene are SNHLY and FYNNEI. The CDR3 nucleotides are TGTGCCAGCAGCTTGGGGGGCGGGAACAGAGTAGAAGCTTTCTTT. It yields the protein CASSLGGGNRVEAFF.

In nucleotides, the CDR3 is TGCGCCAGCAGCCAAGGACTGCTCTCTGGAAACACCATATATTTT. It encodes CASSQGLLSGNTIYF. The chain couples TRBV4-1 to TRBJ1-3; D unresolved. Germline V gives CDR1 MGHRA, CDR2 YSYEKL. With 1 base removed from V and 0 bases from J, the gap between germline ends came to 7 bases. This CDR3 comprises 15 residues.

The rearrangement uses TRBV27 and TRBJ2-3, with 7 bases aligning to TRBD2. Germline assignment: CDR1 MNHEY and CDR2 SMNVEV (reference sequence). Losses at the gene ends were 5 bases for V and 3 bases for J; bases not matched to a gene: 11. CDR3 length: 16 residues. In nucleotides, the CDR3 is TGTGCCAGCAGTAGATCCCTAGCGGCTGGTACAGATACGCAGTATTTT. Its protein is CASSRSLAAGTDTQYF.

A few counts support this clone. CDR3 coding DNA: TGTGCCAGCAGCTTGGGTGACACTGCTCCCTACGAGCAGTACTTC. This sequence encodes CASSLGDTAPYEQYF. V and J are TRBV5-6 and TRBJ2-7, with no clear D. Germline V lookup: CDR1 SGHDT, CDR2 YYEEEE. V dropped 0 bases and J dropped 2 bases, with 12 bases sitting between them. The CDR3 spans 15 residues.

The chain is built from TRBV18 and TRBJ2-2, with unresolved D. CDR1 and CDR2 (germline): KGHSH, LQKENI. V was pared by 3 bases and J by 4 bases, with 3 bases between. CDR3 length: 12 residues. The CDR3 sequence: CASSPGTGELFF. In DNA, the CDR3 is TGTGCCAGCTCACCTGGCACCGGGGAGCTGTTTTTT.

The V and J genes are TRBV2 and TRBJ1-6, with D unclear. CDR3 size: 13 residues. Germline-derived CDR1 and CDR2 are SNHLY and FYNNEI. Trimming took off 7 bases at V and 6 bases at J, with 10 bases between the two ends. The CDR3 DNA reads as TGTGCCAGCAAGTCCATAGGTAATTCACCCCTCCACTTT. This codes for CASKSIGNSPLHF.

This sequence joins TRBV6-5 and TRBJ2-5, with a possible D match to TRBD2 (5 bases). The CDR3 length is 15 residues. The germline gives CDR1 MNHEY, CDR2 SVGAGI. Trimming took off 2 bases at V and 5 bases at J, with 15 bases between the two ends. This CDR3 is CASSYGRGSKETQYF. The CDR3 DNA follows: TGTGCCAGCAGTTACGGGCGAGGGAGTAAGGAGACCCAGTACTTC.

This chain links TRBV9 with TRBJ2-7; D may match TRBD1 or TRBD2 (5 bases each). There are 15 residues in the CDR3. CDR1 SGDLS and CDR2 YYNGEE come from the germline V gene. The V and J ends lost 4 bases and 7 bases respectively, with 21 bases between them. CDR3 sequence (DNA): TGTGCCAGCAGCCCTAGAGGGACGGACTCTTGGGAGCAGTACTTC. This sequence encodes CASSPRGTDSWEQYF.

This chain connects TRBV19 to TRBJ2-1; 10 nucleotides line up with TRBD2. Trimming at V came to 9 bases and at J to 7 bases, leaving 15 bases not matched to a gene. The V gene's germline CDR1 is LNHDA and CDR2 SQIVND (reference sequence). The CDR3 length is 16 residues. This CDR3 reads CASSPTGLAGANEQFF. The CDR3 coding sequence is TGTGCCAGCTCCCCGACGGGGCTAGCGGGAGCGAATGAGCAGTTCTTC.

The rearrangement uses TRBV6-6 and TRBJ1-5, with TRBD1 as a possible D gene (6 bases). Trimming removed 11 bases at V and 4 bases at J, with 12 bases between. Germline V gene lookup returns CDR1 MNHNY and CDR2 SVGAGI (reference sequence). This CDR3 comprises 12 residues. In DNA form, the CDR3 reads TGTGCCTCTTCCCAGGGGAATCAGCCCCAGCATTTT. This encodes CASSQGNQPQHF.

The chain couples TRBV30 to TRBJ1-1; maybe TRBD1 (5 bases). The germline CDR1 and CDR2 sequences are GTSNPN and SVGIG (reference sequence). There are 13 residues in the CDR3. Trimming removed 0 bases at V and 5 bases at J, with 10 bases between. The CDR3 coding sequence is TGTGCCTGGAGTGTACGGGGGGGGACTGAAGCTTTCTTT. Translation: CAWSVRGGTEAFF.

This rearrangement joins TRBV5-4 to TRBJ2-5; the D gene is possibly TRBD1 (7 bases). The CDR3 is 15 residues long. Germline V gives CDR1 SGHNT, CDR2 YYREEE (reference sequence). Trimming removed 0 bases from V and 5 bases from J, with 14 bases in between. The CDR3 protein is CASSLGRGLWETQYF. The CDR3 nucleotides are TGTGCCAGCAGCTTGGGGAGGGGGCTCTGGGAGACCCAGTACTTC.